This T cell receptor beta chain was obtained from a study of cytomegalovirus exposure and HLA in healthy donors. The CDR3 length is 14 residues. Germline CDR1 and CDR2: MNHNS and SASEGT. The V end was cut by 6 bases, the J end by 5 bases, with 16 bases between. The PCR made use of 60 Vbeta and 13 Jbeta primers. TCRdb's copy holds only in-frame clones and misses some; the assay was immunoSEQ multiplex PCR. The sample records 140,000 to 150,000 clones, roughly 86% being singletons. The gene calls are TRBV6-1 and TRBJ2-5; D may be TRBD1 (5 bases). This receptor was taken from a middle-aged woman in good health and CMV-seronegative. The sequencing input was PBMCs. Here the CDR3 DNA reads TGTGCCAGCAGAACAGGCTGGGCTCTGGAGACCCAGTACTTC. Its translation: CASRTGWALETQYF.